A single sample gave rise to the 27 T cell receptor beta chains below, sequenced in a study of shared clonotypes between healthy human individuals. TCRdb's copy holds only in-frame clones and misses some; the assay was immunoSEQ multiplex PCR. The sample lists hundreds of thousands of clones; around 81% were seen once. Specimen: PBMCs. These receptors originate from a woman between 35 and 50 years old in good health. Some clones in this sample may be carry-over from other donors' samples.

The V call is TRBV25-1, the J call TRBJ2-1, with D tentatively TRBD1 (6 bases). Germline-derived CDR1 and CDR2 are MGHDK and SYGVNS. This CDR3 has 14 residues. The V end lost 4 bases, the J end lost 2 bases, and 9 bases lay between the germline ends. The CDR3 reads CASSGAGAYNEQFF. In DNA form, the CDR3 reads TGTGCCAGCAGTGGGGCAGGGGCCTACAATGAGCAGTTCTTC.

V usage is TRBV13 and J usage is TRBJ2-2; D is undetermined. The CDR3 totals 12 residues. From germline, CDR1 is PRHDT and CDR2 FYEKMQ (reference sequence). V gave up 5 bases and J gave up 4 bases, with 5 bases separating them. In DNA form, the CDR3 reads TGTGCCAGCAGCACACGCACCGGGGAGCTGTTTTTT. Translated: CASSTRTGELFF. Looking up the rest from reference TRBV13 and TRBJ2-2 gives the full variable domain: AAGVIQSPRHLIKEKRETATLKCYPIPRHDTVYWYQQGPGQDPQFLISFYEKMQSDKGSIPDRFSAQQFSDYHSELNMSSLELGDSALYFCASSTRTGELFFGEGSRLTVL.

The chain joins TRBV2 to TRBJ1-4, with a tentative D call TRBD1 (5 bases). In germline, CDR1 is SNHLY, CDR2 FYNNEI. This CDR3 spans 11 amino acids. V was pared by 7 bases and J by 11 bases, with 11 bases between. CDR3: CASIWGNKLFF. The CDR3 DNA reads TGTGCCAGCATCTGGGGGAATAAACTGTTTTTT. Combining the CDR3 with reference TRBV2 and TRBJ1-4 gives the whole variable domain EPEVTQTPSHQVTQMGQEVILRCVPISNHLYFYWYRQILGQKVEFLVSFYNNEISEKSEIFDDQFSVERPDGSNFTLKIRSTKLEDSAMYFCASIWGNKLFFGSGTQLSVL.

The rearrangement joins TRBV7-2 to TRBJ1-4; 7 nucleotides align to TRBD1. V shed 5 bases and J 6 bases; nucleotides not matched to a gene: 6. This CDR3 has 14 residues. The germline V gene encodes CDR1 SGHTA and CDR2 FQGNSA. The CDR3 DNA follows: TGTGCCAGCAGCCCACAGGGGCGGGATGAAAAACTGTTTTTT. Translated: CASSPQGRDEKLFF. The full variable domain, its missing parts supplied by reference TRBV7-2 and TRBJ1-4, is GAGVSQSPSNKVTEKGKDVELRCDPISGHTALYWYRQSLGQGLEFLIYFQGNSAPDKSGLPSDRFSAERTGGSVSTLTIQRTQQEDSAVYLCASSPQGRDEKLFFGSGTQLSVL.

The rearrangement joins TRBV4-2 to TRBJ2-3, with D possibly matching TRBD2 (5 bases). CDR1 is LGHNA, CDR2 YNFKEQ, per germline. Trimming removed 6 bases from V and 3 bases from J, with 13 bases in between. The CDR3 length is 14 residues. This CDR3 is CASRRTGSTDTQYF. The DNA for the CDR3 is TGTGCCAGCAGACGGACTGGAAGTACAGATACGCAGTATTTT.

The V and J genes are TRBV19 and TRBJ2-7; 7 bases align to TRBD2. The CDR3 runs to 13 residues. Trimming cost V 5 bases and J 7 bases; bases outside gene matches: 8. Germline-derived CDR1 and CDR2 are LNHDA and SQIVND (reference sequence). DNA for the CDR3: TGTGCCAGTAGTTCCAGCGGGATGGCGGAGCAGTACTTC. Its protein product is CASSSSGMAEQYF.

On this clone: The sample has other DNA sequences that encode this CDR3 too. The J gene is TRBJ2-2, the V gene TRBV9; D not certain. Germline V gene lookup returns CDR1 SGDLS and CDR2 YYNGEE. V was pared by 3 bases and J by 1 base, with 4 bases between. CDR3 length equals 13 residues. As DNA, the CDR3 is TGTGCCAGCAGCGGCCGGAACACCGGGGAGCTGTTTTTT. This encodes CASSGRNTGELFF.

This chain connects TRBV11-2 to TRBJ2-4; D is uncertain. The V end lost 0 bases, the J end lost 9 bases, and 18 bases lay between the germline ends. Germline V gene data show CDR1 as SGHAT and CDR2 as FQNNGV. This CDR3 has 16 residues. The CDR3 region is CASSLDGLAVLGIQYF. The DNA of the CDR3 is TGTGCCAGCAGCTTAGATGGCCTGGCAGTCTTGGGCATTCAGTACTTC.

Only a few counts were recorded for this clone. This chain joins TRBV29-1 and TRBJ2-1; TRBD2 matches at 7 bases. Germline CDR1 reads SQVTM; CDR2 reads ANQGSEA. This CDR3 is 11 amino acids long. The junction had 3 bases not matched to a gene; V was cut back by 6 bases and J by 7 bases. Here the CDR3 reads CSVMRGNEQFF. The CDR3 nucleotides are TGCAGCGTCATGCGGGGGAATGAGCAGTTCTTC.

This clone was observed at least ten times. The V gene is TRBV9, the J gene TRBJ2-4, with TRBD2 as a possible D gene (6 bases). CDR3 size: 14 residues. The V gene lost 2 bases and the J gene lost 5 bases, with 11 bases spanning the gap. CDR1 SGDLS and CDR2 YYNGEE come from the germline V gene. DNA of the CDR3: TGTGCCAGCAGCGTCGGCGGGACCCAAAACATTCAGTACTTC. Residues: CASSVGGTQNIQYF.

The rearrangement links TRBV28 to TRBJ1-4; 7 bases line up with TRBD1. V lost 4 bases to trimming and J lost 5 bases; unmatched junction nucleotides: 10. The CDR3 extends over 16 amino acids. Per germline, CDR1 MDHEN and CDR2 SYDVKM. The CDR3 region is CASSSPGTEGNEKLFF. In DNA, the CDR3 is TGTGCCAGCAGTTCTCCCGGGACAGAGGGAAATGAAAAACTGTTTTTT.

In this sample, this clone turned up once. This may come from a read error, since a much larger clone is one base off. In the same sample, other DNA sequences code for this CDR3. This chain links TRBV2 with TRBJ2-1; D ambiguous. This CDR3 spans 13 amino acids. V was trimmed by 11 bases and J by 5 bases, leaving 16 bases between them. Germline V gene data show CDR1 as SNHLY and CDR2 as FYNNEI. CDR3 sequence reads: CALLGNYNNEQFF. DNA of the CDR3: TGTGCCCTCCTTGGGAATTATAACAATGAGCAGTTCTTC.

The chain carries TRBV19 and TRBJ1-2, with a possible D match to TRBD1 (5 bases). Germline-derived CDR1 and CDR2 are LNHDA and SQIVND (reference sequence). V was pared by 5 bases and J by 2 bases, with 21 bases between. This CDR3 has 17 residues. The DNA for the CDR3 is TGTGCCAGTAGTTCGGACGGCACAGGATCGGGAAACTATGGCTACACCTTC. This codes for CASSSDGTGSGNYGYTF.

This clone occurred once. Different DNA sequences within this sample yield the same CDR3. V gene TRBV28 combines with J gene TRBJ2-2; D is possibly TRBD1 (5 bases). Trimming took 2 bases from V and 11 from J, leaving 12 bases between them. This CDR3 spans 13 amino acids. CDR1 is MDHEN, CDR2 SYDVKM, per germline. This chain's CDR3 is CASSLARAGELFF. The CDR3 region has the DNA TGTGCCAGCAGTTTAGCCAGGGCTGGAGAGCTGTTTTTT.

This chain connects TRBV5-4 to TRBJ2-3, with D perhaps TRBD2 (6 bases). CDR3 length: 15 amino acids. The V end was cut by 0 bases, the J end by 0 bases, with 8 bases between. Germline V gives CDR1 SGHNT, CDR2 YYREEE (reference sequence). The CDR3 region is CASSLASGSTDTQYF. CDR3 DNA: TGTGCCAGCAGCTTGGCCAGCGGGAGCACAGATACGCAGTATTTT.

This clone was seen only a few times. This rearrangement joins TRBV30 to TRBJ2-2; D possibly corresponds to TRBD1 (6 bases). Germline V gives CDR1 GTSNPN, CDR2 SVGIG (reference sequence). Trimming removed 2 bases from V and 4 bases from J, with 17 bases in between. This CDR3 region has 16 residues. The DNA for the CDR3 is TGTGCCTGGAGTAGGGCCCCAGGGGATTCCACCGGGGAGCTGTTTTTT. Amino acid sequence: CAWSRAPGDSTGELFF.

This clone was seen a few times. The genes are TRBV18 and TRBJ1-1; no firm D call. With 1 base removed from V and 5 bases from J, the gap between germline ends came to 5 bases. This CDR3 is built from 12 residues. Germline-derived CDR1 and CDR2 are KGHSH and LQKENI. This CDR3 reads CASSPRRTEAFF. The CDR3 DNA is TGTGCCAGCTCACCACGTCGGACTGAAGCTTTCTTT.

The chain is built from TRBV27 and TRBJ2-3; 8 positions agree with TRBD2. V shed 2 bases, J shed 4 bases, and the junction held 5 bases outside the gene matches. The CDR3 runs to 15 residues. CDR1 is MNHEY, CDR2 SMNVEV, per germline (reference sequence). CDR3 DNA sequence: TGTGCCAGCAGTTTAGGCGGGAGGTATGCAGATACGCAGTATTTT. This codes for CASSLGGRYADTQYF.

This clone was observed a handful of times. This rearrangement joins TRBV7-2 to TRBJ2-2, with no clear D. There are 14 residues in the CDR3. Germline CDR1 SGHTA, CDR2 FQGNSA. Between the trimmed V and J ends, which lost 5 bases and 8 bases, there was a span of 15 bases. The CDR3 region has the DNA TGTGCCAGCAGCCCGCGGACGAGCCGGGGGGAGCTGTTTTTT. Its protein is CASSPRTSRGELFF.

V usage is TRBV5-1 and J usage is TRBJ2-3; the match to TRBD1 covers 8 bases. Germline V gene sequence: CDR1 SGHRS, CDR2 YFSETQ. Losses at the gene ends were 2 bases for V and 4 bases for J; bases not matched to a gene: 3. CDR3 length: 14 residues. CDR3 nucleotides: TGCGCCAGCAGCTTCGGACAGGGCGCAGATACGCAGTATTTT. Translated, it gives CASSFGQGADTQYF.

The gene calls are TRBV30 and TRBJ1-2, with a weak D call TRBD1 (6 bases). The CDR3 totals 14 residues. V lost 3 bases and J lost 8, with 19 bases in between. Germline V gene sequence: CDR1 GTSNPN, CDR2 SVGIG (reference sequence). CDR3 sequence (DNA): TGTGCCTGGAGGCGTCCCAGGGACACTATGGGCTACACCTTC. Its protein is CAWRRPRDTMGYTF.

This clone was counted a single time. J is TRBJ2-7 and V is TRBV4-1; the match to TRBD2 covers 11 bases. Germline V gene data show CDR1 as MGHRA and CDR2 as YSYEKL. With 4 bases clipped from V and 3 bases from J, the junction kept 2 bases outside the gene matches. CDR3 size: 14 residues. In nucleotides, the CDR3 is TGCGCCAGCAGCCTGGGACTAGCGGACTACGAGCAGTACTTC. It encodes CASSLGLADYEQYF.

The V gene is TRBV5-4, the J gene TRBJ1-3; tentatively, D is TRBD1 (6 bases). CDR3 size: 12 residues. Germline V gene sequence: CDR1 SGHNT, CDR2 YYREEE (reference sequence). Between the trimmed V and J ends, which lost 2 bases and 7 bases, there was a span of 7 bases. The CDR3 bases are TGTGCCAGCAGCTTTGACAGGAACACCATATATTTT. Encoded protein: CASSFDRNTIYF.

CDR3 DNA: TGCGCCAGCAGCCAAGATCAAGAGTTACCCTACGAGCAGTACTTC. Translation gives CASSQDQELPYEQYF. V gene TRBV4-3 combines with J gene TRBJ2-7; D uncertain. This CDR3 is 15 amino acids long. V lost 0 bases and J lost 2, with 11 bases in between. Germline values: CDR1 LGHNA, CDR2 YSLEER.

This clone was seen ten or more times. The same CDR3 also results from other DNA sequences found in this sample. The rearrangement uses TRBV11-2 and TRBJ2-1, with D perhaps TRBD2 (6 bases). The CDR3 runs to 13 residues. Trimming shortened V by 5 bases and J by 7 bases, and 12 bases separated the two germline ends. The germline gives CDR1 SGHAT, CDR2 FQNNGV. CDR3 nucleotides: TGTGCCAGCAGCCGGGGGTATGTGAATGAGCAGTTCTTC. Its translation is CASSRGYVNEQFF. Full variable domain (missing parts from reference TRBV11-2 and TRBJ2-1): EAGVAQSPRYKIIEKRQSVAFWCNPISGHATLYWYQQILGQGPKLLIQFQNNGVVDDSQLPKDRFSAERLKGVDSTLKIQPAKLEDSAVYLCASSRGYVNEQFFGPGTRLTVL.

With regard to this clone: This sample also contains other DNA sequences that code for the same CDR3. This chain connects TRBV2 to TRBJ2-5, with D possibly being TRBD1 or TRBD2 (5 bases each). The CDR3 totals 13 residues. The germline V and J ends were trimmed by 5 bases and 4 bases, with 11 bases remaining between them. Germline CDR1 and CDR2: SNHLY and FYNNEI. CDR3 in amino acids: CASSRDRGETQYF. CDR3 coding DNA: TGTGCCAGCAGTCGGGACCGAGGAGAGACCCAGTACTTC.

The chain employs TRBV2 and TRBJ2-1; tentatively, D is TRBD1 (6 bases). This CDR3 has 14 residues. Trimming stripped 4 bases from V and 9 bases from J, with 16 bases between. Per germline, CDR1 SNHLY and CDR2 FYNNEI. DNA for the CDR3: TGTGCCAGCAGTGTTGTAAGGGGGAAAGGTGAGCAGTTCTTC. Translated: CASSVVRGKGEQFF.